This T cell receptor beta chain is from a study of vaccination and CD4 T cells after COVID-19. Study overall: Overlapping SARS-CoV-2, HCoV-NL63, HCoV-OC43 and HCoV-229E spike peptides stimulated the cells.

Cultured CD4+ T cell DNA was sequenced using the Oncomine TCR Beta short-read assay. Someone extracted genomic DNA from cultured CD4+ T cells. Each CDR3 protein gets one entry after TCRdb re-called the PCR reads with MiXCR. The sample holds approximately 20,000 distinct CDR3 sequences, around 46% seen once. In its sample, this clonotype was seen once. The target antigen is unknown. Treatment described: approximately nine-day PBMC culture with coronavirus spike peptide pools or control peptides (ViraFEST assay). The CDR3 length is 13 residues. CDR1 SQVTM and CDR2 ANQGSEA come from the germline V gene. The trim removed 7 bases at V and 4 bases at J, leaving 7 bases unmatched.

Sequencing used CD4+ T cells from blood, cultured in vitro, obtained after SARS-CoV-2 vaccination. This chain links TRBV29-1 with TRBJ2-3; TRBD2 matches 8 bases. The receptor's source is a human donor who had recovered from COVID-19. The CDR3 nucleotides read TGCAGCGCATCAGCGGGAGTGGCAGATACGCAGTATTTT. This sequence encodes CSASAGVADTQYF.